The table lists the clone carrying this TCR beta chain with a few counts. The antigen remains unidentified. Assay: immunoSEQ multiplex PCR; the TCRdb copy retains only in-frame clones and omits some. The profile shows 100,000 or so clones, about 90% of them singletons. The sample belongs to a study of T cell responses to AZD1222 COVID-19 vaccine. General study findings and limits: Increased Spike-specific TCR breadth and depth were observed after two AZD1222 doses. Unmutated variant regions reportedly attract nearly half of all spike-specific TCRs. It should be noted that donors were predominantly white British and more often female, and clonal diversity was possibly underestimated.

Per germline, CDR1 SGHAT and CDR2 FQNNGV. This CDR3 region has 16 residues. With 4 bases clipped from V and 4 bases from J, the junction kept 10 bases outside the gene matches. The chain couples TRBV11-2 to TRBJ1-3; 7 bases map to TRBD1. This receptor was taken from an adult in good health. The specimen was peripheral blood, collected on day 0 of AZD1222 vaccination. This chain's CDR3 is CASSYTSGTEGNTIYF. As DNA, the CDR3 is TGTGCCAGCAGCTACACCTCGGGGACAGAGGGAAACACCATATATTTT.